This is a list of T cell receptor beta chains from one sample in a study of type 1 regulatory T cells. Their cognate antigens are unknown. TCRdb re-called the reads with MiXCR, one entry per CDR3 protein. The table records around 14,000 distinct CDR3 sequences, about 13% of them present only once. Source material: cultured T cells, either the whole culture or a sorted T cell fraction (not recorded which). The receptors were gathered from a human donor in good health. The CDR3 runs from the conserved cysteine through the conserved F or W. A D gene is named only where the DNA matches it firmly. Clone size is given for some rows only: seen once, a few or many times, or a class if the clone is expanded.

J gene | CDR3 length | clone size | D gene | V gene | CDR3 protein | CDR3 DNA
TRBJ1-5 | 15 | many | NA | TRBV4-1 | CASSPSGRGSQPQHF | TGCGCCAGCAGTCCAAGCGGTCGTGGGTCCCAGCCCCAGCATTTT
TRBJ2-5 | 14 | many | NA | TRBV20-1 | CSARGPGAQETQYF | TGCAGTGCTAGAGGGCCCGGGGCTCAAGAGACCCAGTACTTC
TRBJ2-1 | 14 | NA | TRBD1 | TRBV19 | CASIGTGHGNEQFF | TGTGCCAGTATAGGGACAGGGCATGGGAATGAGCAGTTCTTC
TRBJ2-2 | 16 | NA | NA | TRBV5-1 | CASSLAGTHNTGELFF | TGCGCCAGCAGCTTGGCCGGGACTCACAACACCGGGGAGCTGTTTTTT
TRBJ1-2 | 13 | many | NA | TRBV29-1 | CSVVYLTAYGYTF | TGCAGCGTTGTTTATCTGACCGCGTATGGCTACACCTTC
TRBJ2-5 | 15 | many | TRBD2 | TRBV7-3 | CASSSVAGRQETQYF | TGTGCCAGCAGCTCGGTAGCGGGAAGACAAGAGACCCAGTACTTC
TRBJ1-1 | 13 | NA | NA | TRBV7-2 | CASSSIANTEAFF | TGTGCCAGCAGCTCCATAGCTAACACTGAAGCTTTCTTT
TRBJ2-4 | 14 | NA | NA | TRBV5-1 | CASSLGQTENIQYF | TGCGCCAGCAGCTTGGGCCAGACGGAAAACATTCAGTACTTC
TRBJ2-1 | 13 | many | NA | TRBV19 | CASNSGQMDEQFF | TGTGCCAGTAACTCAGGGCAGATGGATGAGCAGTTCTTC
TRBJ1-1 | 13 | NA | TRBD1 | TRBV6-1 | CASILTGDTEAFF | TGTGCCAGCATATTAACAGGGGACACTGAAGCTTTCTTT
TRBJ2-3 | 13 | many | TRBD2 | TRBV6-5 | CAVKREGTDTQYF | TGTGCCGTTAAGCGGGAGGGCACAGATACGCAGTATTTT
TRBJ2-7 | 15 | many | TRBD1 | TRBV5-1 | CASSSGDRLFHEQYF | TGCGCCAGCAGCTCAGGGGACAGGCTCTTTCACGAGCAGTACTTC
TRBJ2-7 | 13 | few | TRBD1 | TRBV5-1 | CASSLGQGREQYF | TGCGCCAGCAGCCTAGGACAGGGGCGCGAGCAGTACTTC
TRBJ2-7 | 14 | NA | NA | TRBV6-1 | CASRVGGAEYEQYF | TGTGCCAGCAGGGTAGGGGGGGCGGAATACGAGCAGTACTTC
TRBJ2-7 | 14 | many | TRBD2 | TRBV7-3 | CASGPGLANDEQYF | TGTGCCAGCGGGCCGGGACTAGCGAACGACGAGCAGTACTTC
TRBJ1-6 | 13 | many | TRBD1 | TRBV18 | CASSPGDSAPLHF | TGTGCCAGCTCACCAGGGGACAGCGCACCCCTCCACTTT
TRBJ1-2 | 12 | NA | TRBD1 | TRBV20-1 | CSAPARGPGYTF | TGCAGTGCACCCGCCAGGGGGCCGGGCTACACCTTC
TRBJ1-5 | 12 | few | NA | TRBV6-2/TRBV6-3 | CASSSWGQPQHF | TGTGCCAGCAGTTCATGGGGTCAGCCCCAGCATTTT
TRBJ1-1 | 14 | NA | NA | TRBV3-1 | CASSHRMVSTEAFF | TGTGCCAGCAGCCACAGGATGGTGAGCACTGAAGCTTTCTTT
TRBJ2-2 | 12 | many | NA | TRBV29-1 | CSAGEAAGELFF | TGCAGCGCCGGAGAGGCTGCCGGGGAGCTGTTTTTT
TRBJ2-3 | 17 | many | TRBD2 | TRBV19 | CASSPVGEGRGTDTQYF | TGTGCCAGTAGCCCCGTAGGGGAGGGCCGTGGCACAGATACGCAGTATTTT
TRBJ1-2 | 15 | many | TRBD1 | TRBV6-2/TRBV6-3 | CASSYSAGQNYGYTF | TGTGCCAGCAGTTACTCCGCGGGACAGAACTATGGCTACACCTTC
TRBJ2-2 | 16 | many | TRBD2 | TRBV5-1 | CASSASGLANTGELFF | TGCGCCAGCAGCGCTTCAGGACTAGCGAACACCGGGGAGCTGTTTTTT
TRBJ2-5 | 14 | NA | NA | TRBV3-1 | CASTRGRIQETQYF | TGTGCCAGCACTCGGGGGAGGATACAAGAGACCCAGTACTTC
TRBJ1-5 | 16 | many | TRBD1 | TRBV12-3/TRBV12-4 | CASSLGGQGGNQPQHF | TGTGCCAGCAGTTTAGGAGGACAGGGAGGCAATCAGCCCCAGCATTTT
TRBJ1-5 | 15 | many | NA | TRBV6-2/TRBV6-3 | CASRYDGGANQPQHF | TGTGCCAGCAGATACGACGGGGGAGCAAATCAGCCCCAGCATTTT
TRBJ2-7 | 12 | many | NA | TRBV7-2 | CASSLDSAEQYF | TGTGCCAGCAGCTTAGATAGCGCCGAGCAGTACTTC
TRBJ1-1 | 15 | many | NA | TRBV12-3/TRBV12-4 | CASSFSGLSITEAFF | TGTGCCAGCAGTTTCTCGGGACTCAGCATCACTGAAGCTTTCTTT
TRBJ1-1 | 15 | NA | NA | TRBV12-3/TRBV12-4 | CASSPGAGWNTEAFF | TGTGCCAGCAGCCCAGGGGCGGGTTGGAACACTGAAGCTTTCTTT
TRBJ1-3 | 15 | many | NA | TRBV12-3/TRBV12-4 | CASSLIGVAGNTIYF | TGTGCCAGCAGTTTAATTGGGGTAGCGGGAAACACCATATATTTT
TRBJ2-5 | 14 | medium-sized | TRBD2 | TRBV20-1 | CSAGTSGSGETQYF | TGCAGTGCCGGGACTAGCGGGAGTGGGGAGACCCAGTACTTC
TRBJ1-1 | 14 | many | NA | TRBV3-1 | CASSQAPGTFEAFF | TGTGCCAGCAGCCAAGCTCCCGGGACATTCGAAGCTTTCTTT
TRBJ2-6 | 16 | NA | NA | TRBV18 | CAGSPVRASGANVLTF | TGTGCCGGCTCACCAGTCAGGGCCTCTGGGGCCAACGTCCTGACTTTC
TRBJ2-5 | 13 | few | NA | TRBV5-1 | CASSGSQQETQYF | TGCGCCAGCAGCGGTTCCCAACAAGAGACCCAGTACTTC
TRBJ2-5 | 16 | many | NA | TRBV5-5 | CASSLVPLLGSGTQYF | TGTGCCAGCAGCTTGGTTCCTCTTTTGGGATCGGGGACCCAGTACTTC
TRBJ1-3 | 13 | many | NA | TRBV12-3/TRBV12-4 | CASRGGTGNTIYF | TGTGCCAGCAGGGGGGGAACGGGAAACACCATATATTTT
TRBJ2-7 | 13 | many | NA | TRBV6-6 | CASSVMIGYEQYF | TGTGCCAGCAGTGTAATGATAGGCTACGAGCAGTACTTC
TRBJ2-3 | 13 | NA | NA | TRBV2 | CASRRERTDTQYF | TGTGCCAGCAGGCGGGAACGGACAGATACGCAGTATTTT
TRBJ2-4 | 14 | many | NA | TRBV12-3/TRBV12-4 | CASIEGGAKNIQYF | TGTGCCAGCATCGAAGGGGGGGCCAAAAACATTCAGTACTTC
TRBJ1-2 | 12 | NA | TRBD1 | TRBV6-2/TRBV6-3 | CASSEQGDGYTF | TGTGCCAGCAGTGAGCAGGGGGACGGCTACACCTTC
TRBJ2-1 | 15 | many | TRBD2 | TRBV19 | CASSPTSGGYNEQFF | TGTGCCAGTTCTCCGACTAGCGGAGGCTACAATGAGCAGTTCTTC
TRBJ2-1 | 13 | NA | TRBD2 | TRBV7-7 | CASSLGTSDEQFF | TGTGCTAGCAGCTTAGGGACTAGCGATGAGCAGTTCTTC
TRBJ2-3 | 15 | many | NA | TRBV5-1 | CASSLQTTSTDTQYF | TGCGCCAGCAGCCTTCAAACCACTAGCACAGATACGCAGTATTTT
TRBJ2-1 | 13 | NA | NA | TRBV2 | CASRNVAVGEQFF | TGTGCCAGCAGAAACGTCGCGGTAGGTGAGCAGTTCTTC
TRBJ2-4 | 14 | NA | TRBD1 | TRBV5-6 | CASSFGDRRNIQYF | TGTGCCAGCAGCTTCGGGGACAGACGTAACATTCAGTACTTC
TRBJ2-7 | 14 | many | TRBD2 | TRBV6-2/TRBV6-3 | CASSPGGDFYEQYF | TGTGCCAGCAGTCCTGGGGGGGATTTCTACGAGCAGTACTTC
TRBJ1-5 | 14 | NA | NA | TRBV27 | CASSLSGKSGPQHF | TGTGCCAGCAGTTTATCGGGTAAATCCGGGCCCCAGCATTTT
TRBJ2-6 | 15 | many | NA | TRBV20-1 | CSAPQVPPGANVLTF | TGCAGTGCTCCTCAGGTCCCCCCGGGGGCCAACGTCCTGACTTTC